Given below is one TCR beta chain in context. Amplification yielded TCR beta CDR3 regions, with RNA transcripts as the source. With the HTBI primer set, the TCR CDR3 went through a first round of RT-PCR. In TCRdb, the multiplex PCR reads were re-called with MiXCR into one record per CDR3 protein. The table has about 480,000 distinct CDR3 sequences, approximately 25% seen once. The cohort's ophthalmopathy patients, a group with duration under 3 months, had a Clinical Activity Score of at least 3 and a NOSPECS grade of at least 4. Based on clinical symptoms, serum thyroxine and TRAb, thyroid ultrasound and orbital computed tomography, diagnoses were reached. These data are taken from a study of T cells in Graves' hyperthyroidism and ophthalmopathy. Study information: Before treatment of any kind, peripheral blood was taken at initial diagnosis.

V was cut by 2 bases and J by 3 bases, with 13 bases left in between. Germline V gene data show CDR1 as MGHRA and CDR2 as YSYEKL. The CDR3 spans 15 residues. This chain uses TRBV4-1 with TRBJ1-1, with D possibly TRBD1 on 5 matching bases. The source is a woman between 25 and 40 years old with Graves' ophthalmopathy. Sequencing was done on a sample of blood. The CDR3 protein is CASSQLLGRDTEAFF. The CDR3 nucleotides read TGCGCCAGCAGCCAATTGCTGGGGCGCGACACTGAAGCTTTCTTT.